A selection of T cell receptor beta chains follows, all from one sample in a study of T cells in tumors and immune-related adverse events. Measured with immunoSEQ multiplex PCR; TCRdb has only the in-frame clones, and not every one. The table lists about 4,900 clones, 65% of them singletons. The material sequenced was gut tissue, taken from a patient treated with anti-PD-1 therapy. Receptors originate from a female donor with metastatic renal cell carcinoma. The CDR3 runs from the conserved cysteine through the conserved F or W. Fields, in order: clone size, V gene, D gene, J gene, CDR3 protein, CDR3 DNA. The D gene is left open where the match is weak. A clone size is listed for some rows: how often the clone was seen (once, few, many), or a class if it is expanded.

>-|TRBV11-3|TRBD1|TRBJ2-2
CASSFGQGEGGELFF
TGTGCCAGCAGTTTCGGACAGGGGGAAGGCGGGGAGCTGTTTTTT
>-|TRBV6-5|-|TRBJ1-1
CASSYSTMGGNTEAFF
TGTGCCAGCAGTTACTCGACTATGGGGGGCAACACTGAAGCTTTCTTT
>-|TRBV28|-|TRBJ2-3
CASSLGLLSTDTQYF
TGTGCCAGCAGTTTAGGCTTACTGAGCACAGATACGCAGTATTTT
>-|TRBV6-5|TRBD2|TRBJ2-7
CASSSQGAGGSYEQYF
TGTGCCAGCAGTTCCCAGGGTGCGGGAGGCTCCTACGAGCAGTACTTC
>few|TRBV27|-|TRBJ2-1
CASSFRRHNEQFF
TGTGCCAGCAGTTTTCGCAGACACAATGAGCAGTTCTTC
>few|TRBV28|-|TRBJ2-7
CASSFRQSPYEQYF
TGTGCCAGCAGTTTCAGACAGTCCCCCTACGAGCAGTACTTC
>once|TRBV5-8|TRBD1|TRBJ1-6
CASSPGQGNPPF
TGTGCCAGCAGCCCAGGACAGGGAAATCCCCCCTTT
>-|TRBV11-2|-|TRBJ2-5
CASSLDRGRETQYF
TGTGCCAGCAGCTTAGACAGGGGCAGAGAGACCCAGTACTTC
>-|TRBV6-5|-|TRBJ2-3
CASSYGTLLDTQYF
TGTGCCAGCAGTTACGGGACTTTGCTGGATACGCAGTATTTT
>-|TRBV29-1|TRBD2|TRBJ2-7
CSVDVSGSSYEQYF
TGTAGCGTTGATGTTAGCGGGAGCTCCTACGAGCAGTACTTC
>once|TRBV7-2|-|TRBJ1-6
CASSLVLQVKSPLHF
TGTGCCAGCAGCTTAGTGCTCCAAGTCAAATCACCCCTCCACTTT
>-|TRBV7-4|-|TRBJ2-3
CASSLLDTDTQYF
TGTGCCAGCAGCTTATTGGATACAGATACGCAGTATTTT
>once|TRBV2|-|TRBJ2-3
CASGKEATGLADTQYF
TGTGCCAGCGGGAAAGAAGCGACGGGCCTCGCCGATACGCAGTATTTT
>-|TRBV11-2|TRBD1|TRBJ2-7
CASSLGSTGSRYEQYF
TGTGCCAGCAGCTTAGGTTCGACAGGGTCCCGCTACGAGCAGTACTTC
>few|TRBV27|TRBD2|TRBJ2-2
CASGLGPGAGGELFF
TGTGCCAGCGGACTAGGGCCCGGAGCCGGCGGGGAGCTGTTTTTT
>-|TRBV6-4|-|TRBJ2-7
CASSPFPTGPYEQYF
TGTGCCAGCAGTCCATTTCCAACAGGGCCCTACGAGCAGTACTTC
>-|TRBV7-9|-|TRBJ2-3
CASSLERERTDTQYF
TGTGCCAGCAGCTTAGAAAGAGAACGCACAGATACGCAGTATTTT
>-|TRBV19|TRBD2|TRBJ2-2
CASSKLAGGSTGELFF
TGTGCCAGTAGTAAGCTAGCGGGAGGGAGCACCGGGGAGCTGTTTTTT
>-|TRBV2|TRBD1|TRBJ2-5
CASRTGQPGETQYF
TGTGCCAGCAGAACGGGACAGCCCGGGGAGACCCAGTACTTC
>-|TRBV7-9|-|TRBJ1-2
CASSLGRHANYGYTF
TGTGCCAGCAGCTTGGGGAGGCACGCTAACTATGGCTACACCTTC
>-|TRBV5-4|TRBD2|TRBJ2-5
CASSFGTSRLVTQYF
TGTGCCAGCAGCTTTGGGACTAGCAGGTTGGTGACCCAGTACTTC
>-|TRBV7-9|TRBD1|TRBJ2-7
CASSSGTGRGHLTYEQYF
TGTGCCAGCAGCTCGGGGACAGGACGAGGACATCTCACCTACGAGCAGTACTTC
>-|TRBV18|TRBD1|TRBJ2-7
CASSRQGTAYEQYF
TGTGCCAGCTCCCGACAGGGGACGGCCTACGAGCAGTACTTC
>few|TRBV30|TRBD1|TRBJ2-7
CAWSAGQANYEQYF
TGTGCCTGGAGCGCGGGACAGGCCAACTACGAGCAGTACTTC
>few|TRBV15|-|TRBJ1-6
CATSGDRRENSPLHF
TGTGCCACCAGCGGTGATAGGCGGGAGAATTCACCCCTCCACTTT
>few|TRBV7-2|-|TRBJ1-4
CASSPGSTTNEKLFF
TGTGCCAGCAGTCCGGGTTCCACAACTAATGAAAAACTGTTTTTT
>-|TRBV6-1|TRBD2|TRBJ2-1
CASSALAGGPSSYNEQFF
TGTGCCAGCAGTGCCCTAGCGGGAGGCCCTAGCTCCTACAATGAGCAGTTCTTC
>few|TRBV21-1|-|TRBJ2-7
CASSKRPITSILPPYEQYF
TGTGCCAGCAGCAAAAGGCCCATCACGTCCATTCTGCCCCCCTACGAGCAGTACTTC
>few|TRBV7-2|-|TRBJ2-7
CASSAVRGYEQYF
TGTGCCAGCAGCGCCGTTAGGGGCTACGAGCAGTACTTC
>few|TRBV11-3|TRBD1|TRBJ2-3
CASSSRTGASTDTQYF
TGTGCCAGCAGCTCCCGGACAGGGGCAAGCACAGATACGCAGTATTTT
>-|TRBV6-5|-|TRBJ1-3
CASSPHSGNTIYF
TGTGCCAGCAGCCCCCACTCTGGAAACACCATATATTTT
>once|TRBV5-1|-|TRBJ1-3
CASSLELVPGNTIYF
TGCGCCAGCAGCTTGGAACTAGTCCCAGGAAACACCATATATTTT
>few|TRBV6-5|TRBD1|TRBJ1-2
CASSYSGTGGGGYTF
TGTGCCAGCAGTTACTCCGGGACAGGGGGCGGTGGCTACACCTTC
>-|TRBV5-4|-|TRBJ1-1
CASSFNIVGGAAFF
TGTGCCAGCAGCTTCAATATCGTCGGCGGAGCGGCTTTCTTT
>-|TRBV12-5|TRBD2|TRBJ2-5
CASGLTSGQETQYF
TGTGCTAGTGGTTTGACTAGCGGCCAAGAGACCCAGTACTTC
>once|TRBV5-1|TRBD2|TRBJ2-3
CASSLALLAGTDTQYF
TGCGCCAGCAGCTTGGCCTTACTAGCGGGCACAGATACGCAGTATTTT
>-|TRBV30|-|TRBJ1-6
CALFIPRPGRVTYNSPLHF
TGTGCCCTATTCATTCCCCGACCGGGCCGGGTAACCTATAATTCACCCCTCCACTTT
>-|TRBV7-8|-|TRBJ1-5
CASSLSLVGPQHF
TGTGCCAGCAGCTTAAGTCTGGTGGGCCCCCAGCATTTT
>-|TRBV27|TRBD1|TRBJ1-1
CASSLPDRASEAFF
TGTGCCAGCAGTTTACCAGACAGGGCCTCTGAAGCTTTCTTT
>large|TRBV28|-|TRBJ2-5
CASSLREIQETQYF
TGTGCCAGCAGCCTTCGGGAGATTCAAGAGACCCAGTACTTC
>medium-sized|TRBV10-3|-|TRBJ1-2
CAISEGQWTLYGYTF
TGTGCCATCAGTGAAGGACAGTGGACTCTCTATGGCTACACCTTC
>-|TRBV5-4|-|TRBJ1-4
CASSLDVTATTNEKLFF
TGTGCCAGCAGCTTGGACGTAACAGCTACAACTAATGAAAAACTGTTTTTT
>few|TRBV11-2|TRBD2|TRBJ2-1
CASSLFSLAVNEQFF
TGTGCCAGCAGCTTATTCTCACTAGCGGTCAATGAGCAGTTCTTC
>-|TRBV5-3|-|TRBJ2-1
CASSLLAGSSNEQFF
TGTGCCAGCAGCTTGCTTGCGGGATCGAGCAATGAGCAGTTCTTC
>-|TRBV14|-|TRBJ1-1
CASSQVGRAFF
TGTGCCAGCAGCCAAGTCGGTCGAGCTTTCTTT
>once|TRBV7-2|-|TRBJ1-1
CASSLRTDQAFF
TGTGCCAGCAGCCTACGGACAGACCAAGCTTTCTTT
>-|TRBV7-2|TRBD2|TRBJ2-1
CASSRNSGGALGEQFF
TGTGCCAGCAGCCGGAATAGCGGGGGGGCCTTGGGTGAGCAGTTCTTC
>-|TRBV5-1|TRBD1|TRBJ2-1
CASSYGQGPGQFF
TGCGCCAGCAGCTACGGACAGGGGCCCGGGCAGTTCTTC
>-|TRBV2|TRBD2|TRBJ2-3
CASSVPAIMSGRAADTQYF
TGTGCCAGCAGTGTCCCCGCAATAATGAGCGGGAGGGCGGCAGATACGCAGTATTTT
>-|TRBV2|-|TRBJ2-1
CASRASPGINNEQFF
TGTGCCAGCAGGGCCTCCCCGGGGATTAACAATGAGCAGTTCTTC
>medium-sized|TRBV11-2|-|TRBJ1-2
CASSLANYPGPYGYTF
TGTGCCAGCAGCTTAGCTAACTACCCGGGGCCCTATGGCTACACCTTC
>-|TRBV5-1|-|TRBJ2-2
CASSLVVEAGELFF
TGCGCCAGCAGCTTGGTTGTCGAGGCCGGGGAGCTGTTTTTT
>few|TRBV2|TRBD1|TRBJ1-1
CASSENPQGAMNTEAFF
TGTGCCAGCAGTGAGAACCCCCAGGGGGCAATGAACACTGAAGCTTTCTTT
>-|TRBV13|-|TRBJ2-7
CASSPAGYALEQYF
TGTGCCAGCAGCCCGGCGGGGTATGCGCTCGAGCAGTACTTC